A single sample gave rise to the 30 T cell receptor beta chains below, sequenced in a study of T cell responses to AZD1222 COVID-19 vaccine. Sequencing was performed with immunoSEQ multiplex PCR; in TCRdb, only in-frame clones are kept and a portion is missing. Of under 150,000 clones listed, around four fifths are singletons. Sequences were derived from peripheral blood, sampled on day 0 of MenACWY control vaccination. These receptors were taken from an adult in good health.

CDR3 sequence (DNA): TGTGCCAGCAGTTTCGAGGGGCAACCATCCTACGAGCAGTACGTC. It yields the protein CASSFEGQPSYEQYV. The rearrangement uses TRBV28 and TRBJ2-7; tentatively, D is TRBD1 or TRBD2 (5 bases each). CDR1 MDHEN and CDR2 SYDVKM come from the germline V gene. V was trimmed by 3 bases and J by 1 base, leaving 13 bases between them. The CDR3 loop spans 15 amino acids.

The chain is built from TRBV19 and TRBJ2-2, with 8 bases matching TRBD2. The V gene end was trimmed by 6 bases and the J gene end by 1 base; junction bases not matched to a gene: 4. The CDR3 is 15 amino acids. CDR1 and CDR2 from the germline V gene are LNHDA and SQIVND (reference sequence). For the CDR3, the DNA is TGTGCCAGTAGACCGGGACTAGTGAACACCGGGGAGCTGTTTTTT. Amino acid sequence: CASRPGLVNTGELFF.

This rearrangement joins TRBV2 to TRBJ1-6; D is possibly TRBD1 (6 bases). Germline CDR1 SNHLY, CDR2 FYNNEI. Trimming removed 4 bases from V and 5 bases from J, with 9 bases in between. CDR3 length equals 14 residues. The CDR3 DNA follows: TGTGCCAGCAGTGTCAACAGGGATAATTCACCCCTCCACTTT. Its translation: CASSVNRDNSPLHF.

The chain recombines TRBV9 with TRBJ1-5; 9 nucleotides match TRBD1. The ends lost 4 bases at V and 7 bases at J; junction bases unmatched: 3. Germline V CDR1 and CDR2: SGDLS, YYNGEE. The CDR3 runs 13 residues. Here the CDR3 DNA reads TGTGCCAGCAGCTCAACAGGGGGCCAGCCCCAGCATTTT. This encodes CASSSTGGQPQHF.

V gene TRBV18 combines with J gene TRBJ1-4; 7 nucleotides align to TRBD1. The CDR3 is made up of 14 amino acids. Germline-derived CDR1 and CDR2 are KGHSH and LQKENI. The J segment lost 4 bases and the V segment lost 3 bases, leaving 2 bases of the junction unmatched. The CDR3 DNA reads TGTGCCAGCTCACCGAACAGGGGTAATGAAAAACTGTTTTTT. Encoded protein: CASSPNRGNEKLFF.

The rearrangement joins TRBV27 to TRBJ2-1, with 10 bases aligning to TRBD1. V lost 5 bases, J lost 4 bases, and 8 bases stayed unmatched. The germline V gene encodes CDR1 MNHEY and CDR2 SMNVEV (reference sequence). CDR3 length: 16 amino acids. The chain's CDR3 is CASSTSGTGVYNEQFF. CDR3 coding DNA: TGTGCCAGCAGTACCTCGGGGACAGGGGTTTACAATGAGCAGTTCTTC.

This chain links TRBV6-5 with TRBJ2-7, with D perhaps TRBD1 or TRBD2 (5 bases each). The CDR3 loop spans 14 amino acids. Germline CDR1 MNHEY, CDR2 SVGAGI. The V gene lost 5 bases and the J gene lost 1 base, with 12 bases spanning the gap. The CDR3 loop is CASSPPGASYEQYV. The CDR3 DNA is TGTGCCAGCAGTCCGCCCGGGGCTTCCTACGAGCAGTACGTC.

The chain joins TRBV5-6 to TRBJ1-5, with D unresolved. The CDR3 covers 12 residues. Trimming left V 1 base short and J 6 bases short, with 5 bases between. Germline V gene sequence: CDR1 SGHDT, CDR2 YYEEEE. CDR3 in DNA: TGTGCCAGCAGCTTGTTCGGTCAGCCCCAGCATTTT. This translates into CASSLFGQPQHF.

This chain links TRBV5-1 with TRBJ1-1, with D uncertain. The length of the CDR3 is 14 residues. V gave up 3 bases and J gave up 1 base, with 10 bases separating them. CDR1 SGHRS and CDR2 YFSETQ come from the germline V gene. CDR3 sequence reads: CASSWGPGNTEAFF. The CDR3 coding sequence is TGCGCCAGCAGCTGGGGTCCCGGGAACACTGAAGCTTTCTTT.

The chain combines TRBV5-4 with TRBJ1-1, with a possible D match to TRBD1 (6 bases). The CDR3 loop spans 14 amino acids. Per the germline V gene, CDR1 is SGHNT and CDR2 is YYREEE (reference sequence). V was pared by 3 bases and J by 2 bases, with 11 bases between. This chain's CDR3 is CASSSQGFNTEAFF. For the CDR3, the DNA is TGTGCCAGCAGCTCCCAGGGGTTTAACACTGAAGCTTTCTTT.

The chain uses TRBV4-1 and TRBJ1-2; a weak D match, TRBD1 (5 bases). In germline, CDR1 is MGHRA, CDR2 YSYEKL. The CDR3 is 16 residues long. Trimming stripped 0 bases from V and 1 base from J, with 12 bases between. This CDR3 is CASSQEWGSFNYGYTF. The CDR3 coding sequence is TGCGCCAGCAGCCAAGAATGGGGCAGCTTTAACTATGGCTACACCTTC.

The chain is built from TRBV4-1 and TRBJ2-5; no firm D call. This CDR3 has 15 residues. The V end was cut by 0 bases, the J end by 4 bases, with 12 bases between. From germline, CDR1 is MGHRA and CDR2 YSYEKL. The CDR3 loop is CASSQESATGETQYF. CDR3 bases: TGCGCCAGCAGCCAAGAATCAGCTACTGGAGAGACCCAGTACTTC.

This chain joins TRBV19 and TRBJ1-4; D remains ambiguous. The germline gives CDR1 LNHDA, CDR2 SQIVND (reference sequence). V dropped 8 bases and J dropped 6 bases, with 10 bases sitting between them. The CDR3 loop spans 12 amino acids. CDR3 loop: CASRRFDEKLFF. DNA of the CDR3: TGTGCCAGTCGCAGATTCGATGAAAAACTGTTTTTT.

J is TRBJ2-5 and V is TRBV6-6; D may correspond to TRBD1 or TRBD2 (5 bases each). This CDR3 is 18 amino acids long. Per germline, CDR1 MNHNY and CDR2 SVGAGI (reference sequence). The germline V and J ends were trimmed by 5 bases and 4 bases, with 26 bases remaining between them. The CDR3 DNA reads as TGTGCCAGCAGTCCTGGGGCAAGGACCCACACCCGGGGAGAGACCCAGTACTTC. It translates to CASSPGARTHTRGETQYF.

DNA of the CDR3: TGTGCCAGCAGTGTTAACCTGTACGATACGCAGTATTTT. This translates into CASSVNLYDTQYF. The V and J genes are TRBV2 and TRBJ2-3; no reliable D call. Germline V gene lookup returns CDR1 SNHLY and CDR2 FYNNEI. CDR3 length: 13 residues. The ends were cut back, 4 bases at V and 6 bases at J, with 11 bases in the middle.

The V call is TRBV3-1 (or the pseudogene TRBV3-2), the J call TRBJ2-5, with 8 bases lining up with TRBD2. Unmatched junction bases numbered 9, after V lost 4 bases and J lost 5 bases. Germline V gene sequence: CDR1 LGHDT, CDR2 YNNKEL (reference sequence). This CDR3 has 15 residues. In DNA, the CDR3 is TGTGCCAGCAGCCTAAGGTCAGGGACTAGGGAGACCCAGTACTTC. It encodes CASSLRSGTRETQYF.

This chain links TRBV5-4 with TRBJ1-1, with D unclear. The CDR3 consists of 14 residues. The V end lost 5 bases, the J end lost 0 bases, and 11 bases lay between the germline ends. Per the germline V gene, CDR1 is SGHNT and CDR2 is YYREEE (reference sequence). The CDR3: CASSSFGVNTEAFF. CDR3 DNA sequence: TGTGCCAGCAGTTCGTTCGGGGTGAACACTGAAGCTTTCTTT.

The V and J genes are TRBV7-3 and TRBJ2-1, with TRBD1 matching 7 bases. The CDR3 length is 12 residues. Germline-derived CDR1 and CDR2 are SGHTA and FQGTGA. V lost 5 bases and J lost 9; bases outside the gene matches: 4. The DNA for the CDR3 is TGTGCCAGCAGCCACAACAGGGGTGAGCAGTTCTTC. It yields the protein CASSHNRGEQFF.

The rearrangement joins TRBV5-1 to TRBJ1-2, with 8 bases lining up with TRBD1. V lost 4 bases and J lost 4; bases outside the gene matches: 6. Germline CDR1 and CDR2: SGHRS and YFSETQ. This CDR3 comprises 14 residues. CDR3 DNA: TGCGCCAGCAGCCCCGGGACAGGCCTCTATGGCTACACCTTC. As protein: CASSPGTGLYGYTF.

The V call is TRBV19, the J call TRBJ1-5, with 7 nucleotides matching TRBD1. The CDR3 sequence is 15 residues long. The germline CDR1 and CDR2 sequences are LNHDA and SQIVND (reference sequence). The V and J ends lost 9 bases and 4 bases, in that order; junction bases with no gene match: 12. CDR3 region: CASKYRDSENQPQHF. CDR3 sequence (DNA): TGTGCCAGCAAATACCGGGACAGTGAAAATCAGCCCCAGCATTTT.

The table lists this clone with a count of one. The rearrangement uses TRBV11-2 and TRBJ2-1, with 7 bases aligning to TRBD1. There are 14 residues in the CDR3. With 2 bases clipped from V and 5 bases from J, the junction kept 3 bases outside the gene matches. Looked up from germline, CDR1 is SGHAT and CDR2 is FQNNGV. The CDR3 DNA sequence: TGTGCCAGCAGCTTAATGGGACAGAACAATGAGCAGTTCTTC. Its translation: CASSLMGQNNEQFF. The full variable domain, rest sourced from reference TRBV11-2 and TRBJ2-1, is EAGVAQSPRYKIIEKRQSVAFWCNPISGHATLYWYQQILGQGPKLLIQFQNNGVVDDSQLPKDRFSAERLKGVDSTLKIQPAKLEDSAVYLCASSLMGQNNEQFFGPGTRLTVL.

This chain joins TRBV5-6 and TRBJ2-3; 8 bases agree with TRBD2. V was pared by 2 bases and J by 9 bases, with 11 bases of the junction left unmatched. The CDR3 is made up of 15 amino acids. Germline-derived CDR1 and CDR2 are SGHDT and YYEEEE. The DNA for the CDR3 is TGTGCCAGCAGCTTTGGTACGGGGGGGCCAACAACGCAGTATTTT. Its protein is CASSFGTGGPTTQYF.

The V and J genes are TRBV9 and TRBJ2-6; D is ambiguous. V lost 4 bases and J 2 bases, leaving 7 bases between the germline ends. CDR3 length: 14 residues. Per the germline V gene, CDR1 is SGDLS and CDR2 is YYNGEE. The DNA for the CDR3 is TGTGCCAGCAGCCCCCAGACTGGGGCCAACGTCCTGACTTTC. Translating gives CASSPQTGANVLTF.

The CDR3 region is CASSHSETANYGYTF. The CDR3 nucleotides read TGTGCCAGCAGCCATAGTGAGACAGCTAACTATGGCTACACCTTC. The chain links TRBV4-2 to TRBJ1-2; tentative D call: TRBD1 (5 bases). The CDR3 contains 15 residues. V was shortened by 3 bases and J by 0 bases, with 11 bases between the two germline ends. Per germline, CDR1 LGHNA and CDR2 YNFKEQ.

The gene calls are TRBV4-1 and TRBJ1-6; no firm D call. The length of the CDR3 is 13 residues. V shed 0 bases and J shed 10 bases, with 7 bases lying between them. Germline V gene lookup returns CDR1 MGHRA and CDR2 YSYEKL. CDR3 sequence: CASSQDLGSPLHF. DNA of the CDR3: TGCGCCAGCAGCCAAGATCTAGGGTCACCCCTCCACTTT.

V gene TRBV27 combines with J gene TRBJ2-2, with 9 bases fitting TRBD2. The junction had 6 bases not matched to a gene; V was cut back by 6 bases and J by 4 bases. The CDR3 covers 15 residues. Germline V gene lookup returns CDR1 MNHEY and CDR2 SMNVEV (reference sequence). The CDR3 protein is CASRPTSGSTGELFF. The CDR3 DNA follows: TGTGCCAGCAGACCGACTAGCGGCTCCACCGGGGAGCTGTTTTTT.

The CDR3 DNA follows: TGTGCCAGCAGTCGACAGGGGGCTATGAACATTCAGTACTTC. It specifies CASSRQGAMNIQYF. V gene TRBV2 combines with J gene TRBJ2-4; 10 positions match TRBD1. Germline loops: CDR1 SNHLY, CDR2 FYNNEI. This CDR3 contains 14 residues. J was trimmed by 7 bases and V by 5 bases; bases with no gene match: 5.

The rearrangement links TRBV14 to TRBJ2-5; D is tentatively TRBD1 or TRBD2 (5 bases each). The length of the CDR3 is 15 residues. The germline V and J ends were trimmed by 5 bases and 1 base, with 14 bases remaining between them. The germline V gene has CDR1 SGHDN and CDR2 FVKESK. CDR3 DNA: TGTGCCAGCAGCTCGCTAGCCCAGGGCCAAGAGACCCAGTACTTC. Protein product: CASSSLAQGQETQYF. The variable domain in full, with the rest retrieved from reference TRBV14 and TRBJ2-5, is EAGVTQFPSHSVIEKGQTVTLRCDPISGHDNLYWYRRVMGKEIKFLLHFVKESKQDESGMPNNRFLAERTGGTYSTLKVQPAELEDSGVYFCASSSLAQGQETQYFGPGTRLLVL.

The chain links TRBV2 to TRBJ1-2; a weak D match, TRBD1 (5 bases). The CDR3 loop spans 12 amino acids. V was pared by 3 bases and J by 6 bases, with 8 bases between. The germline gives CDR1 SNHLY, CDR2 FYNNEI. The CDR3 spells CASSDAGNGYTF. Here the CDR3 DNA reads TGTGCCAGCAGTGACGCAGGGAATGGCTACACCTTC.

Written as DNA, the CDR3 is TGTGCCAGCAGTGACCGGTCCCGTTCTTTAGACCGCGTTACCTACGAGCAGTACGTC. It translates to CASSDRSRSLDRVTYEQYV. The V gene is TRBV6-4, the J gene TRBJ2-7; no clear D gene. CDR1 and CDR2 (germline): MRHNA, SNTAGT. V was clipped by 2 bases and J by 2 bases, with 25 bases between them. The CDR3 consists of 19 residues.